The rows below give T cell receptor beta chains drawn from one sample of a study of T cell clonotyping in hematopoietic cell transplantation. Using immunoSEQ multiplex PCR, the repertoire was profiled, and TCRdb retains in-frame clones only, with some absent. Seen here are fewer than 15,000 clones, 85% to 90% observed once, and the top ten hold roughly 13%. The starting material was PBMCs, obtained 100 days after allogeneic stem cell transplant. Receptor source: a male patient in his fifties or sixties who had an allogeneic stem cell transplant from an unrelated donor, so T cells may come from the graft donor. Some clones in this sample may be carry-over from other donors' samples. The CDR3 runs from the conserved cysteine through the conserved F or W. A D gene is named only where the DNA matches it firmly. Clone size is shown for a subset of rows, as once, few, many or a class of expanded clone.

v_call	clone_size	j_call	d_call	cdr3_aa	cdr3_nt
TRBV2	.	TRBJ1-2	TRBD1	CASRFLTGQGPLGYTF	TGTGCCAGCAGGTTCCTTACGGGACAGGGTCCCCTTGGCTACACCTTC
TRBV6-1	.	TRBJ2-3	TRBD1	CASSGRQGSMGTDTQYF	TGTGCCAGCAGTGGAAGACAGGGGAGTATGGGCACAGATACGCAGTATTTT
TRBV7-2	.	TRBJ1-6	.	CASSLEAGVIGSPLHF	TGTGCCAGCAGCTTAGAAGCAGGGGTTATCGGTTCACCCCTCCACTTT
TRBV23-1	few	TRBJ2-5	TRBD2	CASSPDPGGGNQETQYF	TGCGCCAGCAGTCCTGATCCCGGGGGGGGAAACCAAGAGACCCAGTACTTC
TRBV27	once	TRBJ2-2	TRBD1	CASSFRDRGTAGELFF	TGTGCCAGCAGTTTTCGGGACAGGGGAACAGCCGGGGAGCTGTTTTTT
TRBV18	.	TRBJ1-5	.	CASSPPGGMEQPQHF	TGTGCCAGCTCACCACCAGGAGGGATGGAACAGCCCCAGCATTTT
TRBV5-1	.	TRBJ1-1	.	CASSFTVQNTEAFF	TGCGCCAGCAGCTTTACTGTCCAGAACACTGAAGCTTTCTTT
TRBV4-2	.	TRBJ2-2	.	CASSQVQGGTGELFF	TGTGCCAGCAGCCAAGTCCAGGGAGGAACCGGGGAGCTGTTTTTT
TRBV12-5	.	TRBJ2-5	.	CASAPTGTPSETQYF	TGTGCTAGTGCTCCAACCGGGACCCCCTCGGAGACCCAGTACTTC
TRBV6-6	.	TRBJ2-4	TRBD1	CASNDGQGKNIQYF	TGTGCCAGCAACGACGGACAGGGCAAAAACATTCAGTACTTC
TRBV4-2	.	TRBJ1-2	.	CASSPRIARGGYTF	TGTGCCAGCAGCCCTCGGATCGCACGTGGTGGCTACACCTTC
TRBV30	.	TRBJ1-2	TRBD1	CACPRTGEGYGYTF	TGTGCCTGTCCCAGGACAGGGGAAGGCTATGGCTACACCTTC
TRBV6-6	.	TRBJ2-2	.	CASSTEKTGELFF	TGTGCCAGCAGTACTGAAAAAACGGGGGAGCTGTTTTTT
TRBV10-3	.	TRBJ1-3	.	CAIIPHYGQSSGNTIYF	TGTGCCATCATCCCTCACTACGGACAGAGCTCTGGAAACACCATATATTTT
TRBV30	.	TRBJ2-4	.	CAWRLGVKGTKNIQYF	TGTGCCTGGAGATTAGGAGTCAAGGGCACCAAAAACATTCAGTACTTC
TRBV11-1	once	TRBJ2-1	.	CASSRSKDPSSYNEQFF	TGTGCCAGCAGCCGGAGCAAAGACCCGAGCTCCTACAATGAGCAGTTCTTC
TRBV19	.	TRBJ1-1	TRBD1	CASGLDRDTEAFF	TGTGCCAGTGGATTGGACAGGGACACTGAAGCTTTCTTT
TRBV6-5	.	TRBJ2-3	.	CASSYEMRSTQYF	TGTGCCAGCAGTTACGAGATGAGGAGTACGCAGTATTTT
TRBV7-8	once	TRBJ1-1	.	CASSLGRVISFF	TGTGCCAGCAGCCTGGGCAGGGTTATTTCTTTCTTT
TRBV14	once	TRBJ2-2	TRBD1	CASSQDIGTGATGELFF	TGTGCCAGCAGCCAAGATATCGGGACAGGGGCCACCGGGGAGCTGTTTTTT
TRBV13	once	TRBJ2-1	TRBD2	CASSFLMTSGGVGEQFF	TGTGCCAGCAGCTTTCTCATGACTAGCGGGGGGGTGGGTGAGCAGTTCTTC
TRBV29-1	few	TRBJ1-4	.	CSVGGQANEKLFF	TGCAGCGTCGGAGGGCAGGCTAATGAAAAACTGTTTTTT
TRBV19	.	TRBJ2-1	.	CASSQLVSYNEQFF	TGTGCCAGTAGCCAACTGGTCTCCTACAATGAGCAGTTCTTC
TRBV10-3	.	TRBJ2-7	.	CAISEKDTGNSYEQYF	TGTGCCATCAGTGAGAAGGACACTGGGAACTCCTACGAGCAGTACTTC
TRBV13	.	TRBJ1-2	.	CASSLGETIYGYTF	TGTGCCAGCAGCCTTGGAGAGACTATCTATGGCTACACCTTC
TRBV28	few	TRBJ2-5	TRBD1	CASRDLTGGRFMETQYF	TGTGCCAGCAGGGATTTAACAGGGGGCCGGTTTATGGAGACCCAGTACTTC
TRBV29-1	few	TRBJ2-7	.	CSVSSGEHYEQYF	TGCAGCGTTAGCTCTGGGGAGCACTACGAGCAGTACTTC
TRBV4-1	.	TRBJ2-7	.	CASSLQTGISYEQYF	TGCGCCAGCAGCTTACAAACAGGGATTTCCTACGAGCAGTACTTC
TRBV9	.	TRBJ1-2	.	CASSVEGTLYGYTF	TGTGCCAGCAGCGTAGAAGGTACCCTCTATGGCTACACCTTC
TRBV9	.	TRBJ1-1	.	CASSARDTNTEAFF	TGTGCCAGCAGCGCCCGGGACACCAACACTGAAGCTTTCTTT
TRBV12-5	.	TRBJ1-5	TRBD1	CASGEWTGYQPQHF	TGTGCTAGTGGCGAGTGGACAGGGTATCAGCCCCAGCATTTT
TRBV7-6	once	TRBJ1-5	.	CASSGLQGEWHF	TGTGCCAGCAGCGGATTACAGGGCGAGTGGCATTTT
TRBV9	.	TRBJ2-2	.	CASSVFQSGELFF	TGTGCCAGCAGCGTATTTCAGTCCGGGGAGCTGTTTTTT
TRBV12-2	.	TRBJ2-7	.	CASRLVTDSGMREQYF	TGTGCAAGTCGCTTAGTAACGGACAGCGGGATGAGGGAGCAGTACTTC
TRBV30	.	TRBJ1-2	.	CAWSVGGHGGYTF	TGTGCCTGGAGTGTCGGAGGGCATGGTGGCTACACCTTC
TRBV7-2	.	TRBJ1-4	.	CASRRGVFEKLFF	TGTGCCAGCAGAAGGGGGGTTTTTGAAAAACTGTTTTTT
TRBV10-3	.	TRBJ1-1	.	CAIKQDLNTEAFF	TGTGCCATCAAGCAGGACCTGAACACTGAAGCTTTCTTT
TRBV7-2	few	TRBJ1-5	TRBD1	CASKETGPLGPQHF	TGTGCCAGCAAGGAGACAGGGCCCTTAGGGCCCCAGCATTTT
TRBV28	.	TRBJ1-2	.	CASSFRVQYGYTF	TGTGCCAGCAGTTTTCGGGTCCAATATGGCTACACCTTC
TRBV13	.	TRBJ2-7	.	CASSLGRRYEQYF	TGTGCCAGCAGCTTGGGGCGACGCTACGAGCAGTACTTC
TRBV5-1	once	TRBJ1-2	.	CASSLLGAKGYTF	TGCGCCAGCAGCTTGTTGGGGGCTAAGGGCTACACCTTC
TRBV7-9	.	TRBJ2-2	.	CASSFGGTLNTGELFF	TGTGCCAGCAGCTTTGGGGGGACTTTGAACACCGGGGAGCTGTTTTTT
TRBV29-1	.	TRBJ1-5	.	CSVDTGYDQPQHF	TGCAGCGTTGATACAGGGTATGATCAGCCCCAGCATTTT
TRBV5-4	.	TRBJ2-1	TRBD1	CASMVRTGDSYNEQFF	TGTGCCAGCATGGTTAGGACAGGAGACTCCTACAATGAGCAGTTCTTC
TRBV5-1	.	TRBJ1-1	.	CASSLGNGAEAFF	TGCGCCAGCAGCTTGGGGAACGGGGCCGAAGCTTTCTTT
TRBV4-2	.	TRBJ1-5	.	CASSQYGGSLNQPQHF	TGTGCCAGCAGCCAGTATGGTGGGAGCCTCAATCAGCCCCAGCATTTT
TRBV5-1	.	TRBJ2-6	.	CASSLAGDTGANVLTF	TGCGCCAGCAGCTTGGCGGGAGACACTGGGGCCAACGTCCTGACTTTC
TRBV7-3	.	TRBJ1-6	TRBD1	CASSVETGANSPLHF	TGTGCCAGCAGTGTGGAGACAGGGGCTAATTCACCCCTCCACTTT
TRBV27	.	TRBJ2-1	.	CASSYRGPSYNEQFF	TGTGCCAGCAGTTACCGGGGTCCTTCCTACAATGAGCAGTTCTTC
TRBV7-2	once	TRBJ1-2	.	CASSDQGPYGYTF	TGTGCCAGCAGCGACCAAGGCCCCTATGGCTACACCTTC